Reported below is one T cell receptor beta chain. This entry comes from a study of T cells in Graves' hyperthyroidism and ophthalmopathy. RNA transcripts served as the template for amplifying TCR beta CDR3 regions. Primed by the HTBI set, a first-round RT-PCR was run on the TCR CDR3. TCRdb itself ran the multiplex PCR reads through MiXCR, one entry per CDR3 protein. The data show around 700,000 distinct CDR3 sequences, with about 19% seen just once and 16% held by the top ten. Germline V CDR1 and CDR2: MGHRA, YSYEKL. The CDR3 is 15 amino acids. With 0 bases removed from V and 4 bases from J, the gap between germline ends came to 10 bases.

Material: blood. The TCR originated in a woman between 50 and 59 years old with Graves' hyperthyroidism that later progressed to Graves' ophthalmopathy. The chain uses TRBV4-1 and TRBJ1-5; a possible D gene is TRBD1 (5 bases). The CDR3 coding sequence is TGCGCCAGCAGCCAAGATCGGACAAGAAATCAGCCCCAGCATTTT. Its translation is CASSQDRTRNQPQHF.